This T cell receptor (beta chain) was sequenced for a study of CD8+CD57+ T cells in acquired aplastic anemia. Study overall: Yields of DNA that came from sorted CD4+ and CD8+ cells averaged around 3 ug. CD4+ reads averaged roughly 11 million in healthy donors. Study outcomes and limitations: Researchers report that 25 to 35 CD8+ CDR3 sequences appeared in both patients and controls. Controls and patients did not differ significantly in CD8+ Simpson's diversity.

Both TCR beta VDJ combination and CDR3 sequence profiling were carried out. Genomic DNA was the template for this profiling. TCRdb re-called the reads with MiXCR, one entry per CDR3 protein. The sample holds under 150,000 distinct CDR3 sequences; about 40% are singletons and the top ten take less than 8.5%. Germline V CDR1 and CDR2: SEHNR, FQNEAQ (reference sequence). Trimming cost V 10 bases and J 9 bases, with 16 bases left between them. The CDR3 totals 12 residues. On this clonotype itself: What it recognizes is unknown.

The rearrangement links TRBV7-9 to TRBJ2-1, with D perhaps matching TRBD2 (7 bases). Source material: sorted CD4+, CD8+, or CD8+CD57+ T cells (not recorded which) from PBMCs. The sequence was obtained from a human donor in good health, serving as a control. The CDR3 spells CAIPRGALEQFF. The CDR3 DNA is TGTGCCATCCCCCGGGGGGCCCTTGAGCAGTTCTTC.